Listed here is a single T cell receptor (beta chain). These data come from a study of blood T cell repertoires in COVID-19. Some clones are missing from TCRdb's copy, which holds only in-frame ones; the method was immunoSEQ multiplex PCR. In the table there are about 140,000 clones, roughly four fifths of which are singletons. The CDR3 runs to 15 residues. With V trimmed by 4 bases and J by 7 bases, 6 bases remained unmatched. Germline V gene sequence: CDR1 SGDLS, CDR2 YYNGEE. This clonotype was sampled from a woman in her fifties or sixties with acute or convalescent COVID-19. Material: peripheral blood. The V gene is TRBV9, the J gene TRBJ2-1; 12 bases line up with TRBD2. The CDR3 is CASSPSSGRGNEQFF. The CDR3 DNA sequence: TGTGCCAGCAGCCCCTCTAGCGGGAGGGGAAATGAGCAGTTCTTC.